This section outlines one T cell receptor beta chain sequence together with its context. The sample originates from a study of blood T cell repertoires in COVID-19. The V end lost 0 bases, the J end lost 2 bases, and 11 bases lay between the germline ends. The CDR3 runs to 15 residues. Germline V lookup: CDR1 SGHRS, CDR2 YFSETQ. Cohort 3 recovered donors had two negative PCRs, clearance, or symptom resolution. The assay was immunoSEQ multiplex PCR, and TCRdb's table has in-frame clones only and misses some. This sample carries some 320,000 clones, around 87% of them seen once, and the ten largest clones take about 5.2%.

This sequence was found in a woman aged 25 to 45 who had recovered from COVID-19. Sequenced input: PBMCs or T cells enriched from blood (not recorded which). The rearrangement links TRBV5-1 to TRBJ1-1; tentative D call: TRBD1 (6 bases). The CDR3 is CASSLVAGVNTEAFF. The DNA of the CDR3 is TGCGCCAGCAGCTTGGTGGCAGGGGTAAACACTGAAGCTTTCTTT.